This T cell receptor (beta chain) was observed in a study of shared clonotypes between healthy human individuals. The deep-level immunoSEQ assay was used. It was across several immunoSEQ plates that each subset's genomic DNA was evenly split. TCRdb keeps only in-frame clones here, not all; method: immunoSEQ multiplex PCR. The sample holds about a million clones, roughly 75% seen once. Source material: memory CD4+ T cells sorted from blood. The subset: CD45RA-negative fraction. This clonotype was obtained from a young man in good health.

The CDR3 reads CASSLLAGGTPKSSYNEQFF. CDR3 nucleotides: TGCGCCAGCAGCTTACTAGCGGGCGGGACCCCCAAGAGCTCCTACAATGAGCAGTTCTTC. V and J are TRBV5-1 and TRBJ2-1; 9 bases match TRBD2. V was clipped by 2 bases and J by 0 bases; unmatched bases: 15. CDR3 length: 20 amino acids. The germline V gene encodes CDR1 SGHRS and CDR2 YFSETQ.